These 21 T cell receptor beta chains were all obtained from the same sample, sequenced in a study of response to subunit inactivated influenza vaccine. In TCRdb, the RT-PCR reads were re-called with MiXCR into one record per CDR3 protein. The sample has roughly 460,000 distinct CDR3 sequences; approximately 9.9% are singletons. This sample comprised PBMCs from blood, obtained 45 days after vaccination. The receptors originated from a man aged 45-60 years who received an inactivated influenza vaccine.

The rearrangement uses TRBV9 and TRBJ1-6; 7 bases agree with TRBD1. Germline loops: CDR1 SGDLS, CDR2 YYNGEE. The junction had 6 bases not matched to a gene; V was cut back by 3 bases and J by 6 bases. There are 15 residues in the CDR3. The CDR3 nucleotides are TGTGCCAGCAGCGCTCCGGGACAGACTAATTCACCCCTCCACTTT. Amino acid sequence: CASSAPGQTNSPLHF. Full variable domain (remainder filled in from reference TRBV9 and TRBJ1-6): DSGVTQTPKHLITATGQRVTLRCSPRSGDLSVYWYQQSLDQGLQFLIQYYNGEERAKGNILERFSAQQFPDLHSELNLSSLELGDSALYFCASSAPGQTNSPLHFGNGTRLTVT.

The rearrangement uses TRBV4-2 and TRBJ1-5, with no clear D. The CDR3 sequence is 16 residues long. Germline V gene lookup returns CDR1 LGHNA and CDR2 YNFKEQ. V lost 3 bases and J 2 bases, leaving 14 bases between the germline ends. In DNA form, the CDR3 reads TGTGCCAGCAGCCAGGGAACATCAGGTGGCAATCAGCCCCAGCATTTT. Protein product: CASSQGTSGGNQPQHF.

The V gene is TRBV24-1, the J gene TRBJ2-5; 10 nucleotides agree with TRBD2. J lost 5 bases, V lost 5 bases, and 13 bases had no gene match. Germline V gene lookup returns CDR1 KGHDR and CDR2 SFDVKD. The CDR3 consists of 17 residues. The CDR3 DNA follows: TGTGCCACCAGTGTCTACCTAGCGGGAGAGAATTGGGAGACCCAGTACTTC. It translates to CATSVYLAGENWETQYF.

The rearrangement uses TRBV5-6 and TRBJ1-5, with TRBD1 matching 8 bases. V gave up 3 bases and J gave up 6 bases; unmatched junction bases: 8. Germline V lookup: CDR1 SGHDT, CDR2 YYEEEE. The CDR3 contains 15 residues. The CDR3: CASSSDRGISQPQHF. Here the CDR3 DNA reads TGTGCCAGCAGCTCAGACAGGGGCATCAGTCAGCCCCAGCATTTT.

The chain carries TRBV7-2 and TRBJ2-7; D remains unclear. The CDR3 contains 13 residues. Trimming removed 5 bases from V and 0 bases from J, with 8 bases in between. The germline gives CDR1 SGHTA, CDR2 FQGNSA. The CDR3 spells CASSPIISYEQYF. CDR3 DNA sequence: TGTGCCAGCAGCCCCATAATCTCCTACGAGCAGTACTTC.

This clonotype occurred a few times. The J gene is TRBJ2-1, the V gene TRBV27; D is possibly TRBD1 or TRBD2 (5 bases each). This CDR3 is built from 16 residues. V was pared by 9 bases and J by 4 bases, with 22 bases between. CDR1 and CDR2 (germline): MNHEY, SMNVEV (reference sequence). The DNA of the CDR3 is TGTGCCAGTCTAAAGGGGAGCTTCCGAAGGTACAATGAGCAGTTCTTC. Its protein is CASLKGSFRRYNEQFF.

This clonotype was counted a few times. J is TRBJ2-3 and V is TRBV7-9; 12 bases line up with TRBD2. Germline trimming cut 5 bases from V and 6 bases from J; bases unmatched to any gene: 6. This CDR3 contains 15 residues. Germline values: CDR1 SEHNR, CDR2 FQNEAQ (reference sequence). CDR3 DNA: TGTGCCAGCAGCCGAGCGACTAGCGGGAGTGATACGCAGTATTTT. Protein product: CASSRATSGSDTQYF.

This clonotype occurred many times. The CDR3 bases are TGCAGTGCTAGAGATCACACAGATACGCAGTATTTT. It is translated as CSARDHTDTQYF. The chain recombines TRBV20-1 with TRBJ2-3; D is ambiguous. Germline CDR1 reads DFQATT; CDR2 reads SNEGSKA (reference sequence). This CDR3 contains 12 residues. The V end lost 0 bases, the J end lost 2 bases, and 3 bases lay between the germline ends.

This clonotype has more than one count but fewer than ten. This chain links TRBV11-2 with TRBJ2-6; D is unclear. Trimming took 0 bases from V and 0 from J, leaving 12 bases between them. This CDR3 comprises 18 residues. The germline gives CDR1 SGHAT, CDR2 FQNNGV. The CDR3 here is CASSLELRASSGANVLTF. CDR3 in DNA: TGTGCCAGCAGCTTAGAGTTACGGGCGAGCTCTGGGGCCAACGTCCTGACTTTC.

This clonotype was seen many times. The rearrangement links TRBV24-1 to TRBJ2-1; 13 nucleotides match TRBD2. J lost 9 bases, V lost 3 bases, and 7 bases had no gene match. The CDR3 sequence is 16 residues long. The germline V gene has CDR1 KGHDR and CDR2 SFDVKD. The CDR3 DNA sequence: TGTGCCACCAGTGATGAGGGACTAGCGGGATCTCTTGAGCAGTTCTTC. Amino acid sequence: CATSDEGLAGSLEQFF.

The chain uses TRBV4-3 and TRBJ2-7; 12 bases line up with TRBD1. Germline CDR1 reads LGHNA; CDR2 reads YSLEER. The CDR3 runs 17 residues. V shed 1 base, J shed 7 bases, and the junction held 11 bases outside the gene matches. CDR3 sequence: CASSQGPPGQGAREQYF. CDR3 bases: TGCGCCAGCAGCCAAGGACCACCGGGACAGGGGGCGAGGGAGCAGTACTTC.

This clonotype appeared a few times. This CDR3 reads CASRPTGSSYNEQFF. CDR3 DNA: TGTGCCAGCAGACCGACAGGGAGCTCCTACAATGAGCAGTTCTTC. The gene calls are TRBV12-3 or TRBV12-4 and TRBJ2-1, with TRBD1 matching over 7 bases. Trimming cost V 6 bases and J 0 bases; bases outside gene matches: 5. CDR3 size: 15 residues.

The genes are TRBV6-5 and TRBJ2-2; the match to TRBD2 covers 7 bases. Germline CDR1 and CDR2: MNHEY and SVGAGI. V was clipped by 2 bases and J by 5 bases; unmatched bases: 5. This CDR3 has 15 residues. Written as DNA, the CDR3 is TGTGCCAGCAGTTACCGAGCGGGAAGGACCGGGGAGCTGTTTTTT. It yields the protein CASSYRAGRTGELFF.

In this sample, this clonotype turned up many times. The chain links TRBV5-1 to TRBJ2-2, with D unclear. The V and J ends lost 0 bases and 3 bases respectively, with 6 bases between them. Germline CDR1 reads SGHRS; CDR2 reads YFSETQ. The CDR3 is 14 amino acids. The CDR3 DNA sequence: TGCGCCAGCAGCTTGGACTTATACACCGGGGAGCTGTTTTTT. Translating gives CASSLDLYTGELFF. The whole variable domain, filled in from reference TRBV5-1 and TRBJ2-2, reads KAGVTQTPRYLIKTRGQQVTLSCSPISGHRSVSWYQQTPGQGLQFLFEYFSETQRNKGNFPGRFSGRQFSNSRSEMNVSTLELGDSALYLCASSLDLYTGELFFGEGSRLTVL.

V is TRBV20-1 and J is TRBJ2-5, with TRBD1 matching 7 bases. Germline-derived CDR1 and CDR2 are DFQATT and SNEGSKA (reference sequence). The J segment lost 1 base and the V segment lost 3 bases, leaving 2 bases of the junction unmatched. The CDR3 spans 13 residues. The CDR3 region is CSARGTAQETQYF. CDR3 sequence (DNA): TGCAGTGCTAGGGGGACAGCCCAAGAGACCCAGTACTTC.

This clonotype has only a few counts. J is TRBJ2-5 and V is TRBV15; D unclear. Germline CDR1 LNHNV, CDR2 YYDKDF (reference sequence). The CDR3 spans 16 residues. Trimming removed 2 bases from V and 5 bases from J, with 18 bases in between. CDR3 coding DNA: TGTGCCACCAGCAGAACCATAAAGATTCCTCGGGAGACCCAGTACTTC. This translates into CATSRTIKIPRETQYF.

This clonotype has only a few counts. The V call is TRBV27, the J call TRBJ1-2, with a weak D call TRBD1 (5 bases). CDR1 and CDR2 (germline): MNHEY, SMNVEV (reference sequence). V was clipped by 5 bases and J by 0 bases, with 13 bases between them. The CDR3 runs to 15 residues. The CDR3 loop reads CASSLGTAPNYGYTF. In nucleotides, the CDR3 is TGTGCCAGCAGTCTCGGGACCGCACCTAACTATGGCTACACCTTC.

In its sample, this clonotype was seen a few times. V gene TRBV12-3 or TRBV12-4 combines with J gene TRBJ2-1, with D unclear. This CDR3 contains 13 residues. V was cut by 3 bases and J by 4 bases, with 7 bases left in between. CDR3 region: CASSLVKYNEQFF. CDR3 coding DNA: TGTGCCAGCAGTTTGGTTAAGTACAATGAGCAGTTCTTC.

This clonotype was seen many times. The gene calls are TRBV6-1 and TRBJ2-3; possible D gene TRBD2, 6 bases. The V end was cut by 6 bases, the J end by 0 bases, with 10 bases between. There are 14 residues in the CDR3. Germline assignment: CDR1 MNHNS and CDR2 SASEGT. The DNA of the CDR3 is TGTGCCAGCAGACCGGGACTCAGCACAGATACGCAGTATTTT. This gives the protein CASRPGLSTDTQYF.

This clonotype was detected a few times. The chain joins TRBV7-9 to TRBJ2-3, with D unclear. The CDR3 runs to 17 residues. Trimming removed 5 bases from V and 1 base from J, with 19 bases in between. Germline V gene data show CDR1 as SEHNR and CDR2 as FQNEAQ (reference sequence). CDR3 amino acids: CASSPSLRSEGTDTQYF. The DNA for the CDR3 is TGTGCCAGCAGCCCATCCTTACGGTCGGAAGGCACAGATACGCAGTATTTT.

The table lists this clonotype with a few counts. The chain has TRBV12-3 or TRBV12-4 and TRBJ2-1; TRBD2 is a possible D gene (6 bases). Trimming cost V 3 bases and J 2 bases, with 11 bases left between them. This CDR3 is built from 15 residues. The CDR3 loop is CASSFREEAYNEQFF. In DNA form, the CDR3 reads TGTGCCAGCAGTTTTAGGGAGGAGGCCTACAATGAGCAGTTCTTC.